This TCR beta chain was identified during a study of Graves' ophthalmopathy and Graves' hyperthyroidism. The authors amplified TCR beta CDR3 regions from RNA transcripts. The authors performed first-round RT-PCR with HTBI primers and then a second-round multiplex PCR. TCRdb fed the multiplex PCR reads into MiXCR, producing one record per CDR3 protein. The table has 350,000 to 400,000 distinct CDR3 sequences, just over 15% seen once. Material for sequencing was peripheral blood. The TCR comes from a woman between 18 and 30 years old with stable Graves' hyperthyroidism.

CDR3 sequence (DNA): TGTGCCAGCAGCGTCCTAACCAAGTGGGGGCTAAGGTCACCCCTCCACTTT. This gives the protein CASSVLTKWGLRSPLHF. The chain is built from TRBV13 and TRBJ1-6, with a possible D match to TRBD1 (6 bases). The V and J ends lost 5 bases and 10 bases respectively, with 24 bases between them. CDR3 length equals 17 residues. The germline gives CDR1 PRHDT, CDR2 FYEKMQ (reference sequence).